This T cell receptor beta chain emerged from a study of blood T cell repertoires in COVID-19. Overall study context: PBMCs, B-cell-depleted T cells, or T cells provided the cDNA or gDNA that made up the material.

Clones were read by immunoSEQ multiplex PCR, and TCRdb kept only the in-frame ones, dropping some. The sample contains 150,000 to 250,000 clones, about 76% of which appear only once. The length of the CDR3 is 11 residues. V lost 5 bases to trimming and J lost 7 bases, with 8 bases between them. Looked up from germline, CDR1 is SEHNR and CDR2 is FQNEAQ (reference sequence). It was during active infection that Seattle patients were enrolled and then longitudinally followed. This sequence was found in a woman in her 40s with COVID-19, enrolled during active disease. The sample was peripheral blood. The chain employs TRBV7-9 and TRBJ1-1, with no clear D. CDR3 nucleotide sequence: TGTGCCAGCAGCCTGAACGGTGAAGCTTTCTTT. This translates into CASSLNGEAFF.